The 26 T cell receptor beta chains below come from one sample, sequenced in a study of CD8 T cells in Susac syndrome. Random hexamers were used to reverse transcribe 0.5 to 1 ug of RNA. TCRdb recomputed calls from the immunoSEQ multiplex PCR reads with MiXCR, one row per CDR3 protein. The table records 150,000 to 200,000 distinct CDR3 sequences, approximately 94% of them present only once. Sequenced: CD4+ T cells from PBMCs. The receptors derive from a human donor with multiple sclerosis.

The table lists this clonotype with a count of one. The rearrangement links TRBV4-2 to TRBJ2-1; no clear D gene. Germline lookup yields CDR1 LGHNA and CDR2 YNFKEQ. V lost 8 bases and J 9 bases, leaving 11 bases between the germline ends. The CDR3 is made up of 11 amino acids. Here the CDR3 reads CASERMGEQFF. In DNA, the CDR3 is TGTGCCAGCGAGAGAATGGGTGAGCAGTTCTTC.

This CDR3 reads CASSRTGQSNEKLFF. The DNA for the CDR3 is TGTGCCAGTAGTAGGACGGGACAGAGTAATGAAAAACTGTTTTTT. J is TRBJ1-4 and V is TRBV19, with 7 bases that match TRBD1. Germline CDR1 LNHDA, CDR2 SQIVND (reference sequence). Trimming removed 4 bases from V and 4 bases from J; junction bases left unmatched: 6. The CDR3 runs to 15 residues. The complete variable domain, with remaining parts taken from reference TRBV19 and TRBJ1-4, reads DGGITQSPKYLFRKEGQNVTLSCEQNLNHDAMYWYRQDPGQGLRLIYYSQIVNDFQKGDIAEGYSVSREKKESFPLTVTSAQKNPTAFYLCASSRTGQSNEKLFFGSGTQLSVL.

In its sample, this clonotype was seen once. The rearrangement joins TRBV29-1 to TRBJ2-1, with TRBD1 identical over 8 bases. The CDR3 is made up of 15 amino acids. The germline CDR1 and CDR2 sequences are SQVTM and ANQGSEA. With 1 base clipped from V and 2 bases from J, the junction kept 4 bases outside the gene matches. CDR3 sequence reads: CSVEGTGLTYNEQFF. In DNA, the CDR3 is TGCAGCGTTGAAGGGACAGGGTTAACCTACAATGAGCAGTTCTTC.

J is TRBJ2-1 and V is TRBV18, with TRBD1 identical over 10 bases. CDR1 and CDR2 from the germline V gene are KGHSH and LQKENI. The junction had 0 bases not matched to a gene; V was cut back by 0 bases and J by 7 bases. The CDR3 extends over 14 amino acids. CDR3 loop: CASSPPGQGNEQFF. CDR3 DNA sequence: TGTGCCAGCTCACCACCGGGACAGGGGAATGAGCAGTTCTTC. The full variable domain, completed using reference TRBV18 and TRBJ2-1, is NAGVMQNPRHLVRRRGQEARLRCSPMKGHSHVYWYRQLPEEGLKFMVYLQKENIIDESGMPKERFSAEFPKEGPSILRIQQVVRGDSAAYFCASSPPGQGNEQFFGPGTRLTVL.

This chain connects TRBV4-1 to TRBJ1-1; D is possibly TRBD1 (6 bases). The CDR3 totals 18 residues. The V end was cut by 4 bases, the J end by 3 bases, with 24 bases between. The V gene's germline CDR1 is MGHRA and CDR2 YSYEKL. This chain's CDR3 is CASSRSLTGRGGDTEAFF. The CDR3, as DNA: TGCGCCAGCAGCCGATCTCTTACAGGGAGAGGGGGGGACACTGAAGCTTTCTTT.

The chain combines TRBV29-1 with TRBJ1-1, with D unclear. The CDR3 length is 10 residues. V was pared by 7 bases and J by 5 bases, with 8 bases between. Germline-derived CDR1 and CDR2 are SQVTM and ANQGSEA. This CDR3 reads CSGEWTEAFF. CDR3 nucleotides: TGCAGCGGGGAGTGGACTGAAGCTTTCTTT.

The chain employs TRBV5-6 and TRBJ1-4; 9 bases are shared with TRBD1. V trimming: 4 bases; J trimming: 8 bases; junction bases outside the gene matches: 12. CDR1 and CDR2 (germline): SGHDT, YYEEEE. The CDR3 is made up of 16 amino acids. The DNA for the CDR3 is TGTGCCAGCAGCGATGCTACCGGGACAGGGTGGGAAAAACTGTTTTTT. Encoded protein: CASSDATGTGWEKLFF. Combining the CDR3 with reference TRBV5-6 and TRBJ1-4 gives the whole variable domain DAGVTQSPTHLIKTRGQQVTLRCSPKSGHDTVSWYQQALGQGPQFIFQYYEEEERQRGNFPDRFSGHQFPNYSSELNVNALLLGDSALYLCASSDATGTGWEKLFFGSGTQLSVL.

The chain employs TRBV4-2 and TRBJ1-2; D is unresolved. The germline CDR1 and CDR2 sequences are LGHNA and YNFKEQ. This CDR3 has 16 residues. Trimming pared 0 bases from V and 8 bases from J, leaving 19 bases between. Written as DNA, the CDR3 is TGTGCCAGCAGCCAAGAATTTTTACAGTATTCGGGGGGCTACACCTTC. This gives the protein CASSQEFLQYSGGYTF.

The chain uses TRBV25-1 and TRBJ1-4; D gene unclear. V was trimmed by 4 bases and J by 7 bases, leaving 7 bases between them. Germline V gene data show CDR1 as MGHDK and CDR2 as SYGVNS. The CDR3 spans 12 residues. CDR3: CASSARAEKLFF. The CDR3 region has the DNA TGTGCCAGCAGTGCCAGAGCTGAAAAACTGTTTTTT. Full variable domain (rest looked up from reference TRBV25-1 and TRBJ1-4): EADIYQTPRYLVIGTGKKITLECSQTMGHDKMYWYQQDPGMELHLIHYSYGVNSTEKGDLSSESTVSRIRTEHFPLTLESARPSHTSQYLCASSARAEKLFFGSGTQLSVL.

CDR3 DNA: TGTGCCAGCCGGGGTAGCGGGACTTTCTACGAGCAGTACTTC. Translating it yields CASRGSGTFYEQYF. The rearrangement joins TRBV10-3 to TRBJ2-7; TRBD2 agrees at 8 bases. The CDR3 has 14 residues. CDR1 ENHRY and CDR2 SYGVKD come from the germline V gene. The ends lost 10 bases at V and 3 bases at J; junction bases unmatched: 11.

The chain has TRBV18 and TRBJ2-3, with D unresolved. V lost 2 bases and J lost 2, with 8 bases in between. The CDR3 loop spans 14 amino acids. CDR1 KGHSH and CDR2 LQKENI come from the germline V gene. This chain's CDR3 is CASSPRADTDTQYF. CDR3 DNA sequence: TGTGCCAGCTCACCAAGGGCGGACACAGATACGCAGTATTTT.

This chain joins TRBV30 and TRBJ1-6, with 8 bases fitting TRBD1. The CDR3 is 17 amino acids. Germline lookup yields CDR1 GTSNPN and CDR2 SVGIG (reference sequence). V lost 0 bases to trimming and J lost 9 bases; unmatched junction nucleotides: 13. The CDR3 here is CAWSVPGTGRRISPLHF. The CDR3 region has the DNA TGTGCCTGGAGTGTACCTGGGACAGGACGTAGGATTTCACCCCTCCACTTT.

V and J are TRBV6-6 and TRBJ2-1; D is undetermined. The CDR3 sequence is 14 residues long. Germline loops: CDR1 MNHNY, CDR2 SVGAGI (reference sequence). V was clipped by 0 bases and J by 5 bases, with 8 bases between them. In nucleotides, the CDR3 is TGTGCCAGCAGTTACTCATTGAGAAACAATGAGCAGTTCTTC. This encodes CASSYSLRNNEQFF.

The chain links TRBV27 to TRBJ2-1; perhaps TRBD2 as D (5 bases). The germline V gene has CDR1 MNHEY and CDR2 SMNVEV (reference sequence). V lost 4 bases, J lost 10 bases, and 17 bases lay in between. This CDR3 region has 14 residues. CDR3 region: CASSSLLREWEQFF. CDR3 bases: TGTGCCAGCAGTTCCCTTCTAAGGGAGTGGGAGCAGTTCTTC.

The V and J genes are TRBV18 and TRBJ1-2, with TRBD1 matching 9 bases. After removal of 8 bases from V and 5 bases from J, the junction contained 9 bases not matched to a gene. The CDR3 length is 14 residues. CDR1 and CDR2 (germline): KGHSH, LQKENI. The chain's CDR3 is CASAGTGNVYGYTF. The CDR3 bases are TGTGCCAGCGCCGGGACAGGGAATGTATATGGCTACACCTTC. Together with reference TRBV18 and TRBJ1-2, the CDR3 gives the full variable domain: NAGVMQNPRHLVRRRGQEARLRCSPMKGHSHVYWYRQLPEEGLKFMVYLQKENIIDESGMPKERFSAEFPKEGPSILRIQQVVRGDSAAYFCASAGTGNVYGYTFGSGTRLTVV.

J is TRBJ2-2 and V is TRBV2; perhaps TRBD1 as D (6 bases). CDR3 length equals 13 residues. Trimming removed 4 bases at V and 6 bases at J, with 9 bases between. Germline V CDR1 and CDR2: SNHLY, FYNNEI. This CDR3 reads CASSGSGAGELFF. In DNA, the CDR3 is TGTGCCAGCAGTGGATCAGGGGCCGGGGAGCTGTTTTTT.

V and J are TRBV6-2 or TRBV6-3 and TRBJ1-1; no clear D. V was trimmed by 6 bases and J by 5 bases, leaving 13 bases between them. Germline values: CDR1 MNHEY, CDR2 SVGEGT. This CDR3 spans 13 amino acids. DNA of the CDR3: TGTGCCAGCAGAGACCCCCTGAGGACTGAAGCTTTCTTT. Residues: CASRDPLRTEAFF.

This CDR3 reads CASSSSRQGSTDTQYF. CDR3 in DNA: TGTGCCAGCAGCTCGTCCCGACAGGGGAGCACAGATACGCAGTATTTT. The V call is TRBV6-6, the J call TRBJ2-3; 8 bases are shared with TRBD1. After removal of 6 bases from V and 0 bases from J, the junction contained 8 bases not matched to a gene. This CDR3 region has 16 residues. CDR1 is MNHNY and CDR2 is SVGAGI in the germline V gene (reference sequence).

The genes are TRBV4-2 and TRBJ2-5; D call uncertain. The CDR3 is 15 amino acids. Trimming cost V 3 bases and J 2 bases, with 13 bases left between them. Germline V CDR1 and CDR2: LGHNA, YNFKEQ. The CDR3 region is CASSQVGRRQETQYF. As DNA, the CDR3 is TGTGCCAGCAGCCAGGTCGGACGGAGACAAGAGACCCAGTACTTC.

The chain combines TRBV6-6 with TRBJ2-5; D may be TRBD2 (6 bases). Between the trimmed V and J ends, which lost 7 bases and 1 base, there was a span of 13 bases. This CDR3 is 14 amino acids long. CDR1 and CDR2 (germline): MNHNY, SVGAGI (reference sequence). The CDR3 DNA sequence: TGTGCCAGCACCCCGGGGACTTTCCAAGAGACCCAGTACTTC. Protein: CASTPGTFQETQYF.

This clonotype has a single count. The chain recombines TRBV4-1 with TRBJ2-1, with 9 bases matching TRBD2. Unmatched junction bases numbered 8, after V lost 5 bases and J lost 3 bases. In germline, CDR1 is MGHRA, CDR2 YSYEKL. This CDR3 contains 16 residues. DNA of the CDR3: TGCGCCAGCAGCGAAGGGCCAGCGGGAGGCTACAATGAGCAGTTCTTC. Translation gives CASSEGPAGGYNEQFF.

CDR3 bases: TGTGCCAGCAGCCAAGACCGGGTAAAAGCGGAGACCCAGTACTTC. This sequence encodes CASSQDRVKAETQYF. The V gene is TRBV3-1, the J gene TRBJ2-5; no reliable D call. The CDR3 sequence is 15 residues long. V lost 0 bases and J 5 bases, leaving 13 bases between the germline ends. The germline V gene encodes CDR1 LGHDT and CDR2 YNNKEL (reference sequence).

V and J are TRBV7-9 and TRBJ2-1; tentatively, D is TRBD2 (6 bases). Germline-derived CDR1 and CDR2 are SEHNR and FQNEAQ (reference sequence). V was cut by 2 bases and J by 2 bases, with 10 bases left in between. This CDR3 region has 15 residues. The CDR3 DNA follows: TGTGCCAGCAGCTTATTGGCGGGGCCCTACAATGAGCAGTTCTTC. Translated: CASSLLAGPYNEQFF. Full variable domain (remainder filled in from reference TRBV7-9 and TRBJ2-1): DTGVSQNPRHKITKRGQNVTFRCDPISEHNRLYWYRQTLGQGPEFLTYFQNEAQLEKSRLLSDRFSAERPKGSFSTLEIQRTEQGDSAMYLCASSLLAGPYNEQFFGPGTRLTVL.

The V call is TRBV4-1, the J call TRBJ1-1; no clear D gene. The CDR3 consists of 18 residues. CDR1 and CDR2 from the germline V gene are MGHRA and YSYEKL. Trimming left V 0 bases short and J 0 bases short, with 17 bases between. As DNA, the CDR3 is TGCGCCAGCAGCCAAGATTTGGCCTCGACACTACTGAACACTGAAGCTTTCTTT. This translates into CASSQDLASTLLNTEAFF.

This clonotype has only one observation. The chain recombines TRBV5-1 with TRBJ2-1; tentatively, D is TRBD2 (5 bases). V was trimmed by 4 bases and J by 9 bases, leaving 17 bases between them. This CDR3 comprises 14 residues. Germline V CDR1 and CDR2: SGHRS, YFSETQ. This CDR3 reads CASSLPLARSEQFF. The CDR3 DNA follows: TGCGCCAGCAGCCTCCCTCTAGCTCGAAGTGAGCAGTTCTTC. The entire variable domain, with the rest obtained from reference TRBV5-1 and TRBJ2-1, is as follows: KAGVTQTPRYLIKTRGQQVTLSCSPISGHRSVSWYQQTPGQGLQFLFEYFSETQRNKGNFPGRFSGRQFSNSRSEMNVSTLELGDSALYLCASSLPLARSEQFFGPGTRLTVL.

V and J are TRBV3-1 and TRBJ1-1, with D hard to call. The CDR3 is 13 amino acids. V lost 2 bases and J lost 2, with 6 bases in between. CDR1 and CDR2 from the germline V gene are LGHDT and YNNKEL (reference sequence). The CDR3 protein is CASSQLDNTEAFF. The CDR3 nucleotides are TGTGCCAGCAGCCAACTCGATAACACTGAAGCTTTCTTT.